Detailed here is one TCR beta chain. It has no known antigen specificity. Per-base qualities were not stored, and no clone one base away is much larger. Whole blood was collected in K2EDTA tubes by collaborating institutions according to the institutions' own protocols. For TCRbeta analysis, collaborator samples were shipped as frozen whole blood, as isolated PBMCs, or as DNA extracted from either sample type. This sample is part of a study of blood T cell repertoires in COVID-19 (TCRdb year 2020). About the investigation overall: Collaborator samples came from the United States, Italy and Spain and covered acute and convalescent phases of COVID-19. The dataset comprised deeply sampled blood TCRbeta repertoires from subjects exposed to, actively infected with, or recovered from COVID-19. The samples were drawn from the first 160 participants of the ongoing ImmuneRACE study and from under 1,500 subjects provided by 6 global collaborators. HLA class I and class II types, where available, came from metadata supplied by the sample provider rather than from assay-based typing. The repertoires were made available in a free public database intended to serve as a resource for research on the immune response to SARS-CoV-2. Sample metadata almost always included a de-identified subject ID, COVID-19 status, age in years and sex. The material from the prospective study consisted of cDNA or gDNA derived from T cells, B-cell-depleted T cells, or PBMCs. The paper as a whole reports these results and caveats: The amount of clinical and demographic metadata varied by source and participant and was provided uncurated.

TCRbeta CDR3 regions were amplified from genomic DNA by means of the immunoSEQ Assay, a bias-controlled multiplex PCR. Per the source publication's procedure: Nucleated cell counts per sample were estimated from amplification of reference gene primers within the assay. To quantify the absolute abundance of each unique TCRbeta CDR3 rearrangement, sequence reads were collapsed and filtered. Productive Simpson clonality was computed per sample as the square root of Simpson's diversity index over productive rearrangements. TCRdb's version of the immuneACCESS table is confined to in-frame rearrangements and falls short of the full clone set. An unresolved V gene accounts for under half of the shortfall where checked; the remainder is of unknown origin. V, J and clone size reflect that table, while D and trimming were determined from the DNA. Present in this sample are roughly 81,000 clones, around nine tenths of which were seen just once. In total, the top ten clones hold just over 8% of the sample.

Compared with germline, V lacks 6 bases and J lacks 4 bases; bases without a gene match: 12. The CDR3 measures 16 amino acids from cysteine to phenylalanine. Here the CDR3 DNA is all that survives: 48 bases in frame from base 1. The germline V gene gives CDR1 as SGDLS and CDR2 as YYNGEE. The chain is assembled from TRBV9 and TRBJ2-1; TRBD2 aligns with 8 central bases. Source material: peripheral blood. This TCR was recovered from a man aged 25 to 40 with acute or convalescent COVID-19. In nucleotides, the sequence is TGTGCCAGCACCTTCGGCGGGGGGAGGGCGTACAATGAGCAGTTCTTC. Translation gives CASTFGGGRAYNEQFF.